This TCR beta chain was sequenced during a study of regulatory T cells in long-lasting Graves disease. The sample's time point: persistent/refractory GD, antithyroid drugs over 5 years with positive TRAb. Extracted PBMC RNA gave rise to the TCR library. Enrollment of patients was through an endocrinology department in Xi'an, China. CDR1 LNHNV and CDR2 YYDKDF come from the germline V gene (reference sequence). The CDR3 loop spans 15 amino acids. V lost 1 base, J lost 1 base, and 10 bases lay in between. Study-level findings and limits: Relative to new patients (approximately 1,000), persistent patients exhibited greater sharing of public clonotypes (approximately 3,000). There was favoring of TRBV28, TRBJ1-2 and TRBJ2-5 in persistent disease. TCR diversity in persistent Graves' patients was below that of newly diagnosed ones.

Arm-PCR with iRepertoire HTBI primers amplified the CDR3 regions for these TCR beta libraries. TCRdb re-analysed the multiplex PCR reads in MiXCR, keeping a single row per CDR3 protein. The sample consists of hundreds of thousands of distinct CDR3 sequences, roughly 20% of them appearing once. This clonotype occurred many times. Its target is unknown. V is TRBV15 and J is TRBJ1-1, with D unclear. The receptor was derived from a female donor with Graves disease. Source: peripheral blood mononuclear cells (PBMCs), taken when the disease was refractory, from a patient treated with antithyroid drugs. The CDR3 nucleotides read TGTGCCACCAGCAGAGGGAACCGACAGAACACTGAAGCTTTCTTT. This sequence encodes CATSRGNRQNTEAFF.